Listed below are T cell receptor beta chains from one sample, sequenced in a study of T cells in localized non-small cell lung cancer. Clones were sequenced by immunoSEQ multiplex PCR, and TCRdb holds only the in-frame ones, with some missing. The sample records more than 45,000 clones, roughly 84% being singletons. The sample consisted of peripheral blood mononuclear cells, taken before any cancer treatment. Receptors originate from a man aged 35 to 69 with stage III lung adenocarcinoma. The CDR3 runs from the conserved cysteine through the conserved F or W. A D gene is named only where the DNA matches it firmly. The listing skips clone size in some rows; elsewhere it reads once, few, many or a size class.

clone_size	v_call	d_call	j_call	cdr3_nt	cdr3_aa
NA	TRBV2	NA	TRBJ2-7	TGTGCCAGCAGGGGGGTCTACGAGCAGTACTTC	CASRGVYEQYF
few	TRBV11-3	NA	TRBJ2-7	TGTGCCAGCAGCTTAGGACAGGCCCAGTTGGAGCAGTACTTC	CASSLGQAQLEQYF
NA	TRBV11-2	TRBD2	TRBJ2-7	TGTGCCAGCAGCCAAGAGGGGACTAGCGGGGGGTACTCCTACGAGCAGTACTTC	CASSQEGTSGGYSYEQYF
NA	TRBV13	TRBD2	TRBJ2-7	TGTGCCAGCAGCGAAAAAACGGGGGGGCCCGAGCAGTACTTC	CASSEKTGGPEQYF
NA	TRBV23-1	NA	TRBJ1-2	TGCGCCAGCAGGCAGGGTAGCGGCTACACCTTC	CASRQGSGYTF
NA	TRBV7-9	TRBD2	TRBJ2-5	TGTGCCAGCAGCTTAGCGCGGGGGTTAGAGACCCAGTACTTC	CASSLARGLETQYF
NA	TRBV7-9	NA	TRBJ2-6	TGTGCCAGCAGCCTACCTGCCGGGACGCAGGGAGCTGGGGCCAACGTCCTGACTTTC	CASSLPAGTQGAGANVLTF
NA	TRBV6-5	NA	TRBJ1-1	TGTGCCAGCAGTTACGTCAAGGGGGGATCTGAAGCTTTCTTT	CASSYVKGGSEAFF
NA	TRBV18	NA	TRBJ1-4	TGTGCCAGCTCACCCCGCCCACAGGGTACTAATGAAAAACTGTTTTTT	CASSPRPQGTNEKLFF
NA	TRBV6-1	NA	TRBJ1-1	TGTGCCAGCTCTACGGGGTTCGACACTGAAGCTTTCTTT	CASSTGFDTEAFF
NA	TRBV7-9	NA	TRBJ2-4	TGTGCCAGCAGCTTAGGCTGGTCGGACGGGGCCAAAAACATTCAGTACTTC	CASSLGWSDGAKNIQYF
NA	TRBV9	NA	TRBJ2-1	TGTGCCAGCAGCGTAGTGGACTACAATGAGCAGTTCTTC	CASSVVDYNEQFF
NA	TRBV7-9	NA	TRBJ2-3	TGTGCCAGCAGCTTAAGCGCAGATACGCAGTATTTT	CASSLSADTQYF
NA	TRBV2	TRBD1	TRBJ2-7	TGTGCCAGCAGGGACAGGGGCGGAGGCTACGAGCAGTACTTC	CASRDRGGGYEQYF
NA	TRBV11-2	NA	TRBJ2-6	TGTGCCAGCAGCTTAGATCTCGGATCTGGGGCCAACGTCCTGACTTTC	CASSLDLGSGANVLTF
NA	TRBV4-2	NA	TRBJ2-1	TGTGCCAGCAGCCAAGATACTAGCTGGGGGAATGAGCAGTTCTTC	CASSQDTSWGNEQFF
NA	TRBV13	TRBD1	TRBJ1-6	TGTGCCAGCAGCTTAGAGGGGGCAGGGGGGCGTAATTCACCCCTCCACTTT	CASSLEGAGGRNSPLHF
NA	TRBV9	TRBD1	TRBJ2-1	TGTGCCAGCAGCCTACAGGGGAATGAGCAGTTCTTC	CASSLQGNEQFF
NA	TRBV6-5	NA	TRBJ1-2	TGTGCCAGCAGTTACGCGAGTAACTATGGCTACACCTTC	CASSYASNYGYTF
NA	TRBV6-4	TRBD2	TRBJ2-1	TGTGCCAGCAGTGACTCGGGCGCGGGAGGGAGCGACAATGAGCAGTTCTTC	CASSDSGAGGSDNEQFF
NA	TRBV4-2	NA	TRBJ1-1	TGTGCCAGCAGCCAAGTACAGGGGAACACTGAAGCTTTCTTT	CASSQVQGNTEAFF
NA	TRBV19	TRBD1	TRBJ2-1	TGTGCCAGTAGTGGGACCGGGACAGTGAATCGAAATGAGCAGTTCTTC	CASSGTGTVNRNEQFF
few	TRBV5-1	NA	TRBJ1-3	TGCGCCAGCAGTCTGGACACAGGAGGGGAAAACACCATATATTTT	CASSLDTGGENTIYF
NA	TRBV19	NA	TRBJ1-2	TGTGCCAGTAGGGATCCAGAGACCGGCTACACCTTC	CASRDPETGYTF
NA	TRBV11-3	NA	TRBJ2-2	TGTGCCAGCAGCTCCCCGGGACTGAACACCGGGGAGCTGTTTTTT	CASSSPGLNTGELFF
NA	TRBV18	NA	TRBJ1-2	TGTGCCAGCTCACCACCGGGCGGCGGGGGAACTCTCTCTAGGGGCTACACCTTC	CASSPPGGGGTLSRGYTF
few	TRBV2	TRBD2	TRBJ2-3	TGTGCCAGCAGTGAAACTAGCGGCACAGATACGCAGTATTTT	CASSETSGTDTQYF
NA	TRBV7-8	TRBD1	TRBJ1-5	TGTGCCAGCAGCGAATATGGACAGGGGCGCAATCAGCCCCAGCATTTT	CASSEYGQGRNQPQHF
NA	TRBV6-5	NA	TRBJ1-1	TGTGCCAGCAGTCCAGGGTTGAACACTGAAGCTTTCTTT	CASSPGLNTEAFF
NA	TRBV7-3	TRBD2	TRBJ2-2	TGTGCCAGCAGCTCGACAGCGGGGGGTATAGGAACCGGGGAGCTGTTTTTT	CASSSTAGGIGTGELFF
NA	TRBV25-1	NA	TRBJ1-2	TGTGCCAGCAGTGACCGACTGGCCGGGGGCTACACCTTC	CASSDRLAGGYTF
NA	TRBV12-2	NA	TRBJ2-3	TGTGCAAGTCGCTTCTCCGCGGGCACAGATACGCAGTATTTT	CASRFSAGTDTQYF
NA	TRBV7-3	TRBD2	TRBJ2-1	TGTGCCAGCAGCTTAAACCCCGCCTCGCGGGGGGAATGGAATGAGCAGTTCTTC	CASSLNPASRGEWNEQFF
NA	TRBV19	TRBD1	TRBJ1-2	TGTGCCACCCACAGGGGACTCTACTATGGCTACACCTTC	CATHRGLYYGYTF
NA	TRBV7-9	NA	TRBJ1-2	TGTGCCAGCACGGAGGGGGAACACTATGGCTACACCTTC	CASTEGEHYGYTF
NA	TRBV30	TRBD1	TRBJ1-5	TGTGCCTGGAGCAAAGGACAGGGATGGATTCAGCCCCAGCATTTT	CAWSKGQGWIQPQHF
NA	TRBV9	NA	TRBJ2-3	TGTGCCAGCAGGGCCAGCGACAACACAGATACGCAGTATTTT	CASRASDNTDTQYF
NA	TRBV7-9	NA	TRBJ2-2	TGTGCCAGCAGCTTGCGCGCGAACACCGGGGAGCTGTTTTTT	CASSLRANTGELFF
NA	TRBV19	TRBD2	TRBJ2-7	TGTGCCAGTAGTTCCCCCCCGGGACTAGCGTACCACGAGCAGTACTTC	CASSSPPGLAYHEQYF
NA	TRBV30	NA	TRBJ1-1	TGTGCCTGGAGAAAGGGGGGAGGGGGAAGCACTGAAGCTTTCTTT	CAWRKGGGGSTEAFF
NA	TRBV7-6	TRBD2	TRBJ2-7	TGTGCCAGCAGCTTAAGCGGGGGGGGTTACGAGCAGTACTTC	CASSLSGGGYEQYF
NA	TRBV18	NA	TRBJ2-2	TGTGCCAGCTCACCTGGGGACCCATCCGGGGAGCTGTTTTTT	CASSPGDPSGELFF
once	TRBV7-3	NA	TRBJ2-5	TGTGCCAGCAGCCGGCGGAACCAAGAGACCCAGTACTTC	CASSRRNQETQYF
once	TRBV6-1	TRBD1	TRBJ2-1	TGTGCCAGCAGCTCGGGACAGGGGTTCGATGAGCAGTTCTTC	CASSSGQGFDEQFF